The 8 T cell receptor beta chains below all came from one sample that was sequenced in a study of Ad26.COV2.S vaccination and SARS-CoV-2 variants. Specified treatment: roughly 20 received Ad26.COV2.S at low or high dose, single or two shots; about five received placebo; per-sample allocation not given. Specimens were obtained on day 63 following the first vaccine or placebo injection. Produced via immunoSEQ multiplex PCR; TCRdb's table is partial and in-frame only. Of 250,000 to 300,000 clones listed, around 87% are singletons. The source material was peripheral blood, sampled in a trial of Ad26.COV2.S vaccine versus placebo. Receptor source: a person between 18 and 60 years old who received the Ad26.COV2.S COVID-19 vaccine or a placebo.

This chain uses TRBV5-1 with TRBJ2-3; no clear D gene. Germline CDR1 is SGHRS and CDR2 is YFSETQ. V shed 4 bases and J shed 4 bases, with 10 bases lying between them. This CDR3 comprises 13 residues. CDR3 sequence reads: CASSPMLADTQYF. CDR3 bases: TGCGCCAGCAGCCCAATGTTGGCAGATACGCAGTATTTT.

The CDR3 region is CASTTSGAGRTDTQYF. DNA of the CDR3: TGCGCCAGCACCACTTCGGGGGCAGGGAGGACAGATACGCAGTATTTT. The J gene is TRBJ2-3, the V gene TRBV5-1, with D perhaps assigned TRBD1 or TRBD2 (6 bases each). The CDR3 totals 16 residues. Per the germline V gene, CDR1 is SGHRS and CDR2 is YFSETQ. Trimming stripped 6 bases from V and 3 bases from J, with 20 bases between.

The chain links TRBV5-1 to TRBJ1-3; TRBD1 agrees at 8 bases. CDR1 is SGHRS, CDR2 YFSETQ, per germline. Losses at the gene ends were 0 bases for V and 4 bases for J; bases not matched to a gene: 3. The CDR3 runs to 15 residues. The CDR3 region has the DNA TGCGCCAGCAGCTTGGTACAGGGGGAAGGAAACACCATATATTTT. It codes for CASSLVQGEGNTIYF.

V usage is TRBV12-3 or TRBV12-4 and J usage is TRBJ1-5; no clear D gene. The CDR3 is 13 residues long. V was trimmed by 1 base and J by 6 bases, leaving 7 bases between them. The chain's CDR3 is CASSLGNGQPQHF. DNA for the CDR3: TGTGCCAGCAGTTTAGGGAACGGTCAGCCCCAGCATTTT.

The chain employs TRBV7-2 and TRBJ1-1; D gene ambiguous. The CDR3 loop spans 13 amino acids. Germline assignment: CDR1 SGHTA and CDR2 FQGNSA. Trimming shortened V by 4 bases and J by 1 base, and 7 bases separated the two germline ends. The CDR3 region is CASSSQENTEAFF. The CDR3 nucleotides are TGTGCCAGCAGCTCTCAGGAGAACACTGAAGCTTTCTTT. Together with reference TRBV7-2 and TRBJ1-1, the CDR3 gives the full variable domain: GAGVSQSPSNKVTEKGKDVELRCDPISGHTALYWYRQSLGQGLEFLIYFQGNSAPDKSGLPSDRFSAERTGGSVSTLTIQRTQQEDSAVYLCASSSQENTEAFFGQGTRLTVV.

CDR3: CSVEGTDSRNTIYF. The CDR3, as DNA: TGCAGCGTTGAAGGGACAGATTCGAGAAACACCATATATTTT. The chain is built from TRBV29-1 and TRBJ1-3, with D possibly TRBD1 on 6 matching bases. Between the trimmed V and J ends, which lost 1 base and 5 bases, there was a span of 12 bases. There are 14 residues in the CDR3. Germline CDR1 and CDR2: SQVTM and ANQGSEA.

The chain carries TRBV5-1 and TRBJ2-1; 8 positions match TRBD2. CDR3 length equals 15 residues. Per germline, CDR1 SGHRS and CDR2 YFSETQ. Unmatched junction bases numbered 10, after V lost 4 bases and J lost 7 bases. CDR3 nucleotide sequence: TGCGCCAGCAGCCCGGCGGTAGCGGGGAGGAATGAGCAGTTCTTC. Translated, it gives CASSPAVAGRNEQFF.

This rearrangement joins TRBV11-2 to TRBJ2-5, with TRBD1 matching 7 bases. The length of the CDR3 is 12 residues. J gave up 9 bases and V 5 bases, and 6 bases lay outside the gene matches. Germline V gene sequence: CDR1 SGHAT, CDR2 FQNNGV. The DNA of the CDR3 is TGTGCCAGCAGCGTAAACGACAGGGCCCAGTACTTC. This sequence encodes CASSVNDRAQYF.